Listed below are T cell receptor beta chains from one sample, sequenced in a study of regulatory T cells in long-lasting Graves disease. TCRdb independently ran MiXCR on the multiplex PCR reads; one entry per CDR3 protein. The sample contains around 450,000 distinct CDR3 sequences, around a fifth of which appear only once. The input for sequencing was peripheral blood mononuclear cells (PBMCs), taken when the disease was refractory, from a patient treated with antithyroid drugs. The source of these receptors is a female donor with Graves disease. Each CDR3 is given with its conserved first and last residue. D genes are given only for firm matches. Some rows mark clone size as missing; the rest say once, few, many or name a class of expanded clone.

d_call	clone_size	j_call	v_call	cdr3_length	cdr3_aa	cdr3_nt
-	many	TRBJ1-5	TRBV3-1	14	CASSHSPNNQPQHF	TGTGCCAGCAGCCATTCGCCCAACAATCAGCCCCAGCATTTT
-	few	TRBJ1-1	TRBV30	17	CACARPVRDIINVEAFF	TGTGCCTGCGCCCGGCCAGTCCGGGACATCATAAACGTTGAAGCTTTCTTT
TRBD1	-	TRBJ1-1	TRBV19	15	CASSDRAGINTEAFF	TGTGCCAGTAGTGACAGGGCCGGGATTAACACTGAAGCTTTCTTT
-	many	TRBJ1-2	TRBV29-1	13	CSVESGERYGYTF	TGCAGCGTTGAAAGCGGGGAGAGATATGGCTACACCTTC
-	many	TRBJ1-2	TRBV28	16	CASSLYTGIRSYGYTF	TGTGCCAGCAGTCTCTACACAGGGATCCGGAGCTATGGCTACACCTTC
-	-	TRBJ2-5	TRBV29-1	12	CSVGSGAQTQYF	TGCAGCGTGGGATCAGGGGCCCAAACCCAGTACTTC
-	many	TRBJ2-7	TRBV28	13	CASSLGRIYEQYF	TGTGCCAGCAGTCTCGGGCGGATTTACGAGCAGTACTTC
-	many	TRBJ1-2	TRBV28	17	CASSLYVGAERNYGYTF	TGTGCCAGCAGTTTATACGTAGGGGCAGAACGCAACTATGGCTACACCTTC
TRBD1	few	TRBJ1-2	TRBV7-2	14	CASSLRQGGHGYTF	TGTGCCAGCAGCTTAAGACAGGGGGGCCATGGCTACACCTTC
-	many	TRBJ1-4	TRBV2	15	CASSESRATNEKLFF	TGTGCCAGCAGTGAGAGCCGGGCAACTAATGAAAAACTGTTTTTT
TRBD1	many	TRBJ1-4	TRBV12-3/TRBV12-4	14	CASSWTGGNEKLFF	TGTGCCAGCAGTTGGACAGGGGGCAATGAAAAACTGTTTTTT
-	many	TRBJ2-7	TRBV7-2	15	CASSLSPGASYEQYF	TGTGCCAGCAGCTTATCCCCAGGGGCGTCCTACGAGCAGTACTTC
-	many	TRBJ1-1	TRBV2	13	CASGTLQGRGAFF	TGTGCCAGCGGCACCCTACAGGGCCGGGGGGCTTTCTTT
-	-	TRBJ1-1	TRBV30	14	CAWSFPGQNTEAFF	TGTGCCTGGAGTTTCCCCGGACAGAACACTGAAGCTTTCTTT
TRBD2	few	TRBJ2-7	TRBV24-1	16	CATSGPRTSGSYEQYF	TGTGCCACCAGTGGCCCTCGGACTAGCGGGAGTTACGAGCAGTACTTC
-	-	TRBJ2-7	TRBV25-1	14	CASSEHGSSCEQYF	TGTGCCAGCAGTGAACACGGGAGCTCCTGCGAGCAGTACTTC
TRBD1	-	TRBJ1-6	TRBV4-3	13	CASSQTGISPLHF	TGCGCCAGCAGCCAGACAGGGATTTCACCCCTCCACTTT
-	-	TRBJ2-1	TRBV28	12	CASSLMGDEQFF	TGTGCCAGCAGTTTGATGGGTGATGAGCAGTTCTTC
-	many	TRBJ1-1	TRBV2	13	CAIPDSSNTEAFF	TGTGCCATCCCCGACAGCTCGAACACTGAAGCTTTCTTT
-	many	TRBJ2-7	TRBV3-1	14	CASSQLPGAYEQYF	TGTGCCAGCAGCCAACTCCCGGGAGCCTACGAGCAGTACTTC
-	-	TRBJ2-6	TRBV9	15	CASSEPASGANVLTF	TGTGCCAGCAGCGAGCCAGCATCTGGGGCCAACGTCCTGACTTTC
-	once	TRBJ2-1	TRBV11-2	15	CASSLEGTAYNEQFF	TGTGCCAGCAGCTTAGAGGGGACGGCCTACAATGAGCAGTTCTTC
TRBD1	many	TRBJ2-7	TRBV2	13	CASSGDRDYEQYF	TGTGCCAGCAGTGGGGACAGGGATTACGAGCAGTACTTC
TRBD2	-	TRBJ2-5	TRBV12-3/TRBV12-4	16	CASSEWEGHDQETQYF	TGTGCCAGCAGTGAATGGGAGGGGCATGATCAAGAGACCCAGTACTTC
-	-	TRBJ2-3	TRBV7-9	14	CASSRSGVIDTQYF	TGTGCCAGCAGCCGGAGTGGGGTGATAGATACGCAGTATTTT
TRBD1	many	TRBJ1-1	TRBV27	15	CASSLSGQGYTEAFF	TGTGCCAGCAGTTTATCGGGACAGGGGTACACTGAAGCTTTCTTT
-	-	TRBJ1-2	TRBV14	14	CASSQGWQGHGYTF	TGTGCCAGCAGCCAAGGGTGGCAGGGCCATGGCTACACCTTC
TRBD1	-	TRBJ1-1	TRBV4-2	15	CASSPVVRGGTEAFF	TGTGCCAGCAGCCCCGTGGTCAGGGGGGGGACTGAAGCTTTCTTT
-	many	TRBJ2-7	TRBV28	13	CASSSYTDYEQYF	TGTGCCAGCAGTTCTTACACGGACTACGAGCAGTACTTC
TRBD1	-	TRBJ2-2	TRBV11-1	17	CASSPRQGAENTGELFF	TGTGCCAGCAGCCCCAGACAGGGGGCCGAGAACACCGGGGAGCTGTTTTTT
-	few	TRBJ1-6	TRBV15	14	CATSRDRLNSPLHF	TGTGCCACCAGCAGAGATCGTCTTAATTCACCCCTCCACTTT
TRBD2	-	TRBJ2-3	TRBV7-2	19	CASSFSGTSGGLGSTAQYF	TGTGCCAGCAGCTTTTCCGGCACTAGCGGGGGCCTGGGCAGTACGGCGCAGTATTTT
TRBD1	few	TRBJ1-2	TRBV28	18	CASSLIQIGSRGQGGYTF	TGTGCCAGCAGTTTAATCCAAATCGGGAGCAGGGGGCAGGGTGGCTACACCTTC
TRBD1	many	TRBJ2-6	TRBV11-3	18	CASSIWDRDDSGANVLTF	TGTGCCAGCAGCATCTGGGACAGGGACGACTCTGGGGCCAACGTCCTGACTTTC
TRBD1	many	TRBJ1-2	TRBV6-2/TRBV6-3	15	CASSYRTGGGYGYTF	TGTGCCAGCAGTTACCGGACAGGGGGCGGCTATGGCTACACCTTC
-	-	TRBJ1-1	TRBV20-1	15	CSAAQTGSLNTEAFF	TGCAGTGCGGCTCAGACAGGTAGTTTGAACACTGAAGCTTTCTTT
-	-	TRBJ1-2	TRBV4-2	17	CASSLDEGRPSNYGYTF	TGTGCCAGCAGCCTCGATGAAGGGCGGCCAAGCAACTATGGCTACACCTTC
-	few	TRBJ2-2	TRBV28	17	CASSLWRGGAGTGELFF	TGTGCCAGCAGTTTATGGCGTGGGGGGGCCGGAACCGGGGAGCTGTTTTTT
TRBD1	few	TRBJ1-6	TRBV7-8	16	CASSFIRDRVNSPLHF	TGTGCCAGCAGCTTTATCCGGGACAGGGTTAATTCACCCCTCCACTTT
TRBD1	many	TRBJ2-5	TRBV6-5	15	CASSFWTGREETQYF	TGTGCCAGCAGTTTTTGGACAGGGCGAGAAGAGACCCAGTACTTC
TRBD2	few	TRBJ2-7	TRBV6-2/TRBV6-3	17	CASSTLGLAGTSYEQYF	TGTGCCAGCAGTACCTTAGGACTAGCGGGGACATCCTACGAGCAGTACTTC
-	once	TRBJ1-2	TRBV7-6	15	CASRGEAGANYGYTF	TGTGCCAGCAGGGGCGAGGCAGGGGCTAACTATGGCTACACCTTC
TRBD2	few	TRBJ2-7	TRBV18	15	CASSLAGGTLSEQYF	TGTGCCAGCTCATTAGCGGGAGGAACCCTCTCCGAGCAGTACTTC
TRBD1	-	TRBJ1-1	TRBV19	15	CASRQGAWENTEAFF	TGTGCCAGTAGACAGGGGGCGTGGGAGAACACTGAAGCTTTCTTT
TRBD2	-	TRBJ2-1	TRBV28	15	CASSPGLVRDNEQFF	TGTGCCAGCAGTCCCGGACTAGTACGAGACAATGAGCAGTTCTTC
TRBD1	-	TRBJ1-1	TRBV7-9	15	CASSTQGGDRAEAFF	TGTGCCAGCAGCACCCAGGGGGGGGACAGGGCAGAAGCTTTCTTT
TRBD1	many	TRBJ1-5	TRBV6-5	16	CASSSYGQAGGQPQHF	TGTGCCAGCAGTTCTTATGGACAGGCGGGGGGACAGCCCCAGCATTTT
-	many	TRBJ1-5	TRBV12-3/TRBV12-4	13	CASRGGPGQPQHF	TGTGCCAGCAGAGGGGGGCCTGGACAGCCCCAGCATTTT
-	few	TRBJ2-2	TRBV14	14	CASSQRGRTGELFF	TGTGCCAGCAGCCAACGAGGTCGCACCGGGGAGCTGTTTTTT
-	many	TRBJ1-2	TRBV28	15	CASASARAGFYGYTF	TGTGCCAGCGCTAGCGCCAGGGCGGGGTTCTATGGCTACACCTTC
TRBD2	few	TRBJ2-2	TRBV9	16	CASSPLAGVYTGELFF	TGTGCCAGCAGCCCCCTAGCGGGAGTATATACCGGGGAGCTGTTTTTT
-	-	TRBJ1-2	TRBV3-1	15	CASSRGRGDLSGYTF	TGTGCCAGCAGTCGAGGACGGGGCGATCTTAGTGGCTACACCTTC
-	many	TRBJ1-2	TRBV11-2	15	CASSLDGPGGVGYTF	TGTGCCAGCAGCTTAGATGGGCCTGGGGGCGTTGGCTACACCTTC
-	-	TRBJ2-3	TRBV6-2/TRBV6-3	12	CATTDGTDTQYF	TGTGCCACCACGGATGGCACAGATACGCAGTATTTT
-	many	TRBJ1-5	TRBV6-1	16	CASSPSYIGSNQPQHF	TGTGCCAGCAGTCCGAGTTATATAGGGAGCAATCAGCCCCAGCATTTT